This section outlines one TCR beta chain sequence together with its context. What it binds is unknown. J lost 7 bases, V lost 0 bases, and 5 bases had no gene match. This CDR3 spans 17 amino acids. The germline V gene encodes CDR1 MNHEY and CDR2 SMNVEV (reference sequence). This entry comes from a study of shared clonotypes between healthy human individuals. Profiled with immunoSEQ multiplex PCR; TCRdb holds only in-frame clones, not every one. Here the sample spans over 2 million clones, 95% being singletons. Study-level findings and limits: Estimated clonotype richness was generally higher in naive than memory subsets.

This TCR was sampled from a man aged 18 to 29 in good health. V usage is TRBV27 and J usage is TRBJ1-6; 11 bases are a match to TRBD1. Sequences were obtained from naive CD4+ T cells sorted from blood. As to subset: CD45RA+ positively selected. CDR3: CASSLSDRGQLNSPLHF. In DNA form, the CDR3 reads TGTGCCAGCAGTTTATCGGACAGGGGGCAATTGAATTCACCCCTCCACTTT.